The subject of this entry is one T cell receptor (beta chain). The target antigen is unknown. This specimen belongs to a study of T cell responses to AZD1222 COVID-19 vaccine. Study-wide points: Possibly, clonal diversity was underestimated; donors were largely white British and included more females.

Germline trimming cut 2 bases from V and 0 bases from J; bases unmatched to any gene: 6. Germline loops: CDR1 SGHNT, CDR2 YENEEA. The CDR3 runs 19 residues. The method was immunoSEQ multiplex PCR; TCRdb's version includes in-frame clones alone and lacks a portion of them. The data contain 120,000 or so clones, roughly 90% of them singletons. The J gene is TRBJ2-1, the V gene TRBV11-3; 14 bases match TRBD2. The TCR comes from an adult in good health. This specimen consisted of peripheral blood, obtained on day 0 of MenACWY control vaccination. DNA of the CDR3: TGTGCCAGCAGCTTACGCGGACTAGCGGGAGGACTCTCCTACAATGAGCAGTTCTTC. Residues: CASSLRGLAGGLSYNEQFF.